This TCR beta chain was identified during a study of HIV-infected patients and healthy controls. No cell fractionation was done, so the repertoire covers all unsorted peripheral blood T cells. This clonotype was seen a handful of times. About 500 ng RNA was reverse transcribed with alpha and beta constant-region primers. Each of the alpha and beta chains got its own library through chain-specific third strand synthesis with indices. In TCRdb, the 5' RACE reads were re-called with MiXCR into one record per CDR3 protein. In the table there are 15,000 or so distinct CDR3 sequences, about 7% of which are singletons. J gave up 4 bases and V 1 base, and 9 bases lay outside the gene matches. The CDR3 spans 16 residues. Germline assignment: CDR1 SGHTA and CDR2 FQGNSA.

The chain combines TRBV7-2 with TRBJ1-2, with TRBD1 identical over 7 bases. Sequenced input: blood. The receptor was derived from an adult in good health. For the CDR3, the DNA is TGTGCCAGCAGCTTAGTACAGGGGAGAAATCCCTATGGCTACACCTTC. Its protein product is CASSLVQGRNPYGYTF.